A selection of T cell receptor beta chains follows, all from one sample in a study of early stage breast cancer tumors. Sequencing used immunoSEQ multiplex PCR; TCRdb keeps in-frame clones, though not all of them. In the table there are tens of thousands of clones, around 69% of which are singletons. The sequencing input was blood. These receptors were collected from a person aged 45 to 59 with breast cancer. The CDR3 runs from the conserved cysteine through the conserved F or W. The order of the fields is V gene, clone size, J gene, CDR3 protein. Only some rows state a clone size, as once, few, many or a class for expanded clones.

TRBV10-2	few	TRBJ2-7	CASSELVLAGGYEQYF
TRBV7-3	-	TRBJ1-1	CASSPAGGGTEAFF
TRBV19	-	TRBJ2-5	CATSQGGHQETQYF
TRBV7-6	-	TRBJ2-7	CASSLDVTGLEQYF
TRBV28	-	TRBJ1-2	CASSPADRGGRDGYTF
TRBV2	once	TRBJ2-5	CASGRSQKDKKYF
TRBV9	-	TRBJ1-4	CASSVDEEEKLFF
TRBV12-5	few	TRBJ1-2	CASGPAGHVNYGYTF
TRBV11-3	-	TRBJ2-7	CASSLGLAGGPSYEQYF
TRBV11-2	-	TRBJ1-2	CASSLGDRANYGYTF
TRBV7-2	-	TRBJ2-5	CASSLGSRQETQYF
TRBV9	-	TRBJ2-5	CASSAGQGGPVETQYF
TRBV21-1	few	TRBJ2-3	CASSLPGDTQYF
TRBV19	few	TRBJ2-3	CASSSGGTVSATDTQYF
TRBV10-3	once	TRBJ1-1	CAINRGMNTEAFF
TRBV11-2	-	TRBJ1-1	CASSPRQGRLNTEAFF
TRBV27	once	TRBJ1-5	CASSGRGLQPQHF
TRBV6-6	-	TRBJ1-1	CASRRERLDTEAFF
TRBV7-9	-	TRBJ2-5	CASRAVSGSISETQYF
TRBV5-1	-	TRBJ2-5	CASSSGTGAETQYF
TRBV9	-	TRBJ2-7	CASSPGQGVSYEQYF
TRBV5-1	-	TRBJ2-1	CASSLAGRDNNEQFF
TRBV2	-	TRBJ1-2	CASSQGPPGGYTF
TRBV6-1	-	TRBJ2-7	CASTGGGPIEQYF
TRBV29-1	-	TRBJ1-1	CSVGGDRVEAFF
TRBV30	few	TRBJ1-3	CAWSGGAYSGNTIYF
TRBV18	few	TRBJ1-1	CASSPPGGITEAFF
TRBV28	once	TRBJ2-7	CASSPGTSGKLYEQYF
TRBV27	-	TRBJ2-2	CASSFKDQGAWTGELFF
TRBV10-2	-	TRBJ1-2	CASSDRPGRDGYTF
TRBV7-9	-	TRBJ2-5	CASSEGAQGRETQYF